One T cell receptor beta chain is described in this entry. What it binds is unknown. These data belong to a study of shared clonotypes between healthy human individuals. Study in general: Each donor's CD8 memory used one plate, CD8 naive two, each CD4 subset three.

The CDR3 is 16 amino acids. The trim removed 10 bases at V and 4 bases at J, leaving 10 bases unmatched. Germline CDR1 and CDR2: ENHRY and SYGVKD. Study-level findings and limits: Non-shared clonotypes had lower generation probabilities than clonotypes shared by all four sorted-subset donors. Represented genetic and exposure-history diversity was restricted by having few donors.

The table came from immunoSEQ multiplex PCR; TCRdb's copy has only in-frame clones and leaves some out. The sample records fewer than 1.8 million clones, roughly 98.5% being singletons. This sequence originates from a man aged 30 to 39 in good health. The rearrangement uses TRBV10-3 and TRBJ2-3, with TRBD2 identical over 14 bases. The sample consisted of naive CD4+ T cells sorted from blood. Specified subset: CD45RA+ positively selected. The CDR3: CATQSPGLAGADTQYF. CDR3 DNA: TGTGCCACCCAAAGCCCGGGACTAGCGGGAGCAGATACGCAGTATTTT.